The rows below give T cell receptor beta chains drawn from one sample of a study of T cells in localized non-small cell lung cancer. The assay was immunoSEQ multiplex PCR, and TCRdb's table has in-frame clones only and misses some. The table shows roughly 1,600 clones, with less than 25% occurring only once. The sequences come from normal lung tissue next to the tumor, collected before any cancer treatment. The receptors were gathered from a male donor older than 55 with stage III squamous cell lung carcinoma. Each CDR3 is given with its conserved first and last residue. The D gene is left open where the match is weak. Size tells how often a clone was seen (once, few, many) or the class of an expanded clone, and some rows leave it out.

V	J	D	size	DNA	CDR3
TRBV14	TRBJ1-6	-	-	TGTGCCAGCAGCCAAGTACTCGGGGCATCACCCCTCCACTTT	CASSQVLGASPLHF
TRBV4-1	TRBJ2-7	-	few	TGCGCCAGCAGCCAAGATGGGCCGGGCAGCTCCTACGAGCAGTACTTC	CASSQDGPGSSYEQYF
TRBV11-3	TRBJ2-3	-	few	TGTGCCAGCAGCTTGGGTCGTAGCCTTCCCACAGATACGCAGTATTTT	CASSLGRSLPTDTQYF
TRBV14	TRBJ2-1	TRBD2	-	TGTGCCAGCAGCGCCCGCTCCGGGACTAGGCAGTTCTTC	CASSARSGTRQFF
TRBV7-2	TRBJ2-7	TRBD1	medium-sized	TGTGCCAGCAGCGGGACAGGGGTGGGTGAGCAGTACTTC	CASSGTGVGEQYF
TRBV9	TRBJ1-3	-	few	TGTGCCAGCAATGCTGGGGGCTCTGGAAACACCATATATTTT	CASNAGGSGNTIYF
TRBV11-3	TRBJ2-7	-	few	TGTGCCAGCAGCTCCCCCGTCCGGGGCAGGTCCTACGAGCAGTACTTC	CASSSPVRGRSYEQYF
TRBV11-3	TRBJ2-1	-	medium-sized	TGTGCCAGCAGCTTAGATAGCGTTTACAATGAGCAGTTCTTC	CASSLDSVYNEQFF
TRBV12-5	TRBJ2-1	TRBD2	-	TGTGCTAGTGGTCGAGAAGTAGCGGGTGATAATGAGCAGTTCTTC	CASGREVAGDNEQFF
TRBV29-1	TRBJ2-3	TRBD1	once	TGCAGCGTTGGGGGACAGGGTGGAACAGATACGCAGTATTTT	CSVGGQGGTDTQYF
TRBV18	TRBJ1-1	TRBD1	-	TGTGCCAGCTCCCCGGCAGGGGGAGACACTGAAGCTTTCTTT	CASSPAGGDTEAFF
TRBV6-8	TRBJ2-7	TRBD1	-	TGTGCCAGCAGTGACGCCGGGACAGGATACGAGCAGTACTTC	CASSDAGTGYEQYF
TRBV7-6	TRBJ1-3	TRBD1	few	TGTGCCAGCAGCTTTACATACAGGGGACCCTTGAACACCATATATTTT	CASSFTYRGPLNTIYF
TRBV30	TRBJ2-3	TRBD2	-	TGTGCCTGGAGTGATAGGACTAGCGGGATGGTAGATACGCAGTATTTT	CAWSDRTSGMVDTQYF
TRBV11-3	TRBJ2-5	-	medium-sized	TGTGCCAGCAGCTTAGGGGGGTTTCGGCAAGAGACCCAGTACTTC	CASSLGGFRQETQYF
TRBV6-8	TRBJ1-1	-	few	TGTGCCAGCCAACGGGGGGGCCCTGAAGCTTTCTTT	CASQRGGPEAFF
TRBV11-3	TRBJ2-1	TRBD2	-	TGTGCCAGCAGCTTAGTCCTTAGCGGGGCCTCCTACAATGAGCAGTTCTTC	CASSLVLSGASYNEQFF
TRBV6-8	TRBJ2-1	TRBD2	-	TGTGCCAGCAGTTACTTGTACGGGAGGGATGACTACAATGAGCAGTTCTTC	CASSYLYGRDDYNEQFF
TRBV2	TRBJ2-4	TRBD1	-	TGTGCCAGCAGTTACGACAGGGATTCGCGGTACTTC	CASSYDRDSRYF
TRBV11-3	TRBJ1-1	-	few	TGTGCCAGCAGCCCCCGCGGCGGCAACACTGAAGCTTTCTTT	CASSPRGGNTEAFF
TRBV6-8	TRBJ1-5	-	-	TGTGCCAGCAGTTACTCAGCGGGGGGCAACAATCAGCCCCAGCATTTT	CASSYSAGGNNQPQHF
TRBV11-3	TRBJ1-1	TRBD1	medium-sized	TGTGCCAGCAGTCCACAACAACAGGGGGGCACTGAAGCTTTCTTT	CASSPQQQGGTEAFF
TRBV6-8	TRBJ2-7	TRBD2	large	TGTGCCAGCAGTTACGCTAGCGGGAGGACCAACGAGCAGTACTTC	CASSYASGRTNEQYF
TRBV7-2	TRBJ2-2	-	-	TGTGCCAGCAGCTTAGCAGGAGGAAACACCGGGGAGCTGTTTTTT	CASSLAGGNTGELFF
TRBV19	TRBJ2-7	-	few	TGTGCCAGTAGTTCGCAGGGTTCTATAGACTACGAGCAGTACTTC	CASSSQGSIDYEQYF
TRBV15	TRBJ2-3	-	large	TGTGCCACCAGCAACTTCCCGAGAGGGGACCACACAGATACGCAGTATTTT	CATSNFPRGDHTDTQYF
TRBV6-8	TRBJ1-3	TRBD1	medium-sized	TGTGCCAGCAGTTACGCCCGACAGGGCTCTGGAAACACCATATATTTT	CASSYARQGSGNTIYF
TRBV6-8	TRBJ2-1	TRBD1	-	TGTGCCAGCAGTTACTCTAGGGGGCGAGAGCAGTTCTTC	CASSYSRGREQFF
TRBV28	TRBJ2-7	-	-	TGTGCCAGCAGTACTCGAGCGAATCCGGACAGCTGGGAGGGCTACGAGCAGTACTTC	CASSTRANPDSWEGYEQYF
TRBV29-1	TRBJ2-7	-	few	TGCAGCGTTGACAGCGGGCCCCCCTACGAGCAGTACTTC	CSVDSGPPYEQYF
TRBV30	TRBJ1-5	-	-	TGTGCCTGGAGAAGAGGAGAAGGGGATCAGCCCCAGCATTTT	CAWRRGEGDQPQHF
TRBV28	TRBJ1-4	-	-	TGTGCCAGCGGCCCTCTGGTGGGGGGGTATTATGAAAAACTGTTTTTT	CASGPLVGGYYEKLFF
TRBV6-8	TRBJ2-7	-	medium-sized	TGTGCCAGCAGTTACTCACGGCCAGGGTCCTACGAGCAGTACTTC	CASSYSRPGSYEQYF
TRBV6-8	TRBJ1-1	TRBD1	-	TGTGCCACCCGACAGGGAGTTAACACTGAAGCTTTCTTT	CATRQGVNTEAFF
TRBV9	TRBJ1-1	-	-	TGTGCCAGCAGCTTAACAGCTGACACTGAAGCTTTCTTT	CASSLTADTEAFF
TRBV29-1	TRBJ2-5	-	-	TGCAGCGTTGCCGTGTCGGGGGTTGAGGGAGAGACCCAGTACTTC	CSVAVSGVEGETQYF
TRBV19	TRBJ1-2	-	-	TGTGCCAGTAGTACGACCGGTGGAGAAGGGAACAACTATGGCTACACCTTC	CASSTTGGEGNNYGYTF
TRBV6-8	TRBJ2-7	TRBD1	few	TGTGCCAGCATAGACAGGGTGGGGTACGAGCAGTACTTC	CASIDRVGYEQYF
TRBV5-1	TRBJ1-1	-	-	TGCGCCAGCAGTCCTCGACAGACTTACACTGAAGCTTTCTTT	CASSPRQTYTEAFF
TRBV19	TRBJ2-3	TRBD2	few	TGTGCCAGTGCTAGCGGGAGAGGGTCTAGCACAGATACGCAGTATTTT	CASASGRGSSTDTQYF
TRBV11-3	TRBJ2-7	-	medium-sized	TGTGCCAGCAGCTCTAATAGGGAGGACTACGAGCAGTACTTC	CASSSNREDYEQYF
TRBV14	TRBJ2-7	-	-	TGTGCCAGCAGCCAATCAGGGACTTCCTACGAGCAGTACTTC	CASSQSGTSYEQYF
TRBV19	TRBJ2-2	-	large	TGTGCCAGTAGTAGTTTCGGGGGAGGGGAGCTGTTTTTT	CASSSFGGGELFF
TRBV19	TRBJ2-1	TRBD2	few	TGTGCCAGTAAAAGCTCCCGGACTAGCTGGGATGAGCAGTTCTTC	CASKSSRTSWDEQFF
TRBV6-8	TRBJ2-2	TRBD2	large	TGTGCCAGCAGTCTAGCGGGAGATACCGGGGAGCTGTTTTTT	CASSLAGDTGELFF
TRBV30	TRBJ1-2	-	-	TGTGCCTGGAGCCCTGGAGAGGGGAGAAGTGGCTACACCTTC	CAWSPGEGRSGYTF
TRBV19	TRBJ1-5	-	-	TGTGCCAGTACCGATTTGGGCAGGCGTAATCAGCCCCAGCATTTT	CASTDLGRRNQPQHF
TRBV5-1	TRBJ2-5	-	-	TGCGCCAGCAGCTCCCCTCCACAGGGCAACCAAGAGACCCAGTACTTC	CASSSPPQGNQETQYF